This entry lists 14 T cell receptor beta chains sequenced from one sample in a study of blood T cell repertoires in COVID-19. Method: immunoSEQ multiplex PCR; TCRdb's copy keeps in-frame clones and lacks some. The table shows almost 85,000 clones, with about 89% occurring only once. Sequences were obtained from PBMCs or T cells enriched from blood (not recorded which). These TCRs come from a woman between 45 and 65 years old with acute COVID-19.

The chain recombines TRBV7-2 with TRBJ1-4; TRBD1 might be the D (6 bases). CDR1 and CDR2 (germline): SGHTA, FQGNSA. V was cut by 4 bases and J by 0 bases, with 9 bases left in between. The CDR3 has 15 residues. In nucleotides, the CDR3 is TGTGCCAGCAGCTCAGGACAGACAACTAATGAAAAACTGTTTTTT. The encoded protein is CASSSGQTTNEKLFF.

The chain has TRBV6-2 or TRBV6-3 and TRBJ1-1; no clear D. V lost 6 bases and J 6 bases, leaving 11 bases between the germline ends. The CDR3 has 12 amino acids. CDR1 and CDR2 (germline): MNHEY, SVGEGT. The CDR3 reads CASSWRRAEAFF. The CDR3 bases are TGTGCCAGCAGCTGGAGACGGGCTGAAGCTTTCTTT.

The sample holds one count of this clone. The chain recombines TRBV27 with TRBJ1-4; D unclear. Germline CDR1 reads MNHEY; CDR2 reads SMNVEV (reference sequence). There are 18 residues in the CDR3. V lost 1 base and J lost 5, with 20 bases in between. CDR3 sequence reads: CASSLYPPARYPNEKLFF. The DNA for the CDR3 is TGTGCCAGCAGTTTATATCCGCCTGCTAGGTACCCGAATGAAAAACTGTTTTTT.

The chain has TRBV7-9 and TRBJ1-1; D unclear. CDR3 size: 13 residues. The V end was cut by 1 base, the J end by 6 bases, with 9 bases between. CDR1 is SEHNR, CDR2 FQNEAQ, per germline (reference sequence). The CDR3 reads CASSLVSIPEAFF. CDR3 sequence (DNA): TGTGCCAGCAGCTTAGTCTCTATTCCTGAAGCTTTCTTT.

This clone has only a few counts. V gene TRBV7-2 combines with J gene TRBJ2-7; 7 nucleotides align to TRBD1. CDR1 is SGHTA, CDR2 FQGNSA, per germline. CDR3 length: 15 residues. V lost 5 bases to trimming and J lost 7 bases; unmatched junction nucleotides: 14. The CDR3 loop is CASSPMPGQSSEQYF. As DNA, the CDR3 is TGTGCCAGCAGCCCCATGCCGGGACAGAGCAGTGAGCAGTACTTC. Variable domain in full (rest from reference TRBV7-2 and TRBJ2-7): GAGVSQSPSNKVTEKGKDVELRCDPISGHTALYWYRQSLGQGLEFLIYFQGNSAPDKSGLPSDRFSAERTGGSVSTLTIQRTQQEDSAVYLCASSPMPGQSSEQYFGPGTRLTVT.

The chain has TRBV19 and TRBJ1-2; D is unresolved. CDR3 length: 13 residues. The germline V and J ends were trimmed by 4 bases and 4 bases, with 10 bases remaining between them. Germline V gene data show CDR1 as LNHDA and CDR2 as SQIVND (reference sequence). CDR3 DNA sequence: TGTGCCAGTAGTAATCAACAAAGCTATGGCTACACCTTC. Protein: CASSNQQSYGYTF.

V gene TRBV11-3 combines with J gene TRBJ1-1; D is possibly TRBD1 (5 bases). Germline V gives CDR1 SGHNT, CDR2 YENEEA. Deletions cut 0 bases from V and 5 bases from J, with 7 bases between. The CDR3 runs to 13 residues. CDR3 coding DNA: TGTGCCAGCAGCTTAGACAGGGTAACTGAAGCTTTCTTT. This codes for CASSLDRVTEAFF.

This chain connects TRBV5-1 to TRBJ1-2, with D possibly matching TRBD1 (6 bases). V was clipped by 4 bases and J by 6 bases, with 10 bases between them. The length of the CDR3 is 12 residues. Germline assignment: CDR1 SGHRS and CDR2 YFSETQ. The DNA of the CDR3 is TGCGCCAGCAGCGGGAGGGGGAATGGCTACACCTTC. Amino acids: CASSGRGNGYTF.

V usage is TRBV27 and J usage is TRBJ2-7; 9 positions match TRBD1. The CDR3 has 14 amino acids. The J segment lost 3 bases and the V segment lost 5 bases, leaving 5 bases of the junction unmatched. Germline assignment: CDR1 MNHEY and CDR2 SMNVEV (reference sequence). This CDR3 is CASSPRGQGYEQYF. CDR3 DNA sequence: TGTGCCAGCAGTCCGAGGGGACAGGGCTACGAGCAGTACTTC.

CDR3 bases: TGTGCCAGCAGCCCCCTGACAGGGAGCTACAATGAGCAGTTCTTC. Amino acids: CASSPLTGSYNEQFF. The chain employs TRBV7-9 and TRBJ2-1, with 7 bases fitting TRBD1. V was pared by 5 bases and J by 3 bases, with 7 bases of the junction left unmatched. The length of the CDR3 is 15 residues. In germline, CDR1 is SEHNR, CDR2 FQNEAQ (reference sequence).

This clone occurred once. V is TRBV11-2 and J is TRBJ2-1; 7 bases agree with TRBD2. The CDR3 covers 15 residues. The germline V gene encodes CDR1 SGHAT and CDR2 FQNNGV. The junction had 9 bases not matched to a gene; V was cut back by 6 bases and J by 4 bases. CDR3: CASSYTGTIYNEQFF. The CDR3 region has the DNA TGTGCCAGCAGTTATACCGGGACTATTTACAATGAGCAGTTCTTC.

V is TRBV19 and J is TRBJ1-4; 7 nucleotides line up with TRBD1. CDR3 length: 14 residues. From germline, CDR1 is LNHDA and CDR2 SQIVND (reference sequence). The junction had 6 bases not matched to a gene; V was cut back by 6 bases and J by 5 bases. CDR3 sequence reads: CASRGGQSNEKLFF. CDR3 nucleotide sequence: TGTGCCAGTAGGGGGGGACAGTCGAATGAAAAACTGTTTTTT. Using reference TRBV19 and TRBJ1-4 for the parts outside the CDR3, the full variable domain is DGGITQSPKYLFRKEGQNVTLSCEQNLNHDAMYWYRQDPGQGLRLIYYSQIVNDFQKGDIAEGYSVSREKKESFPLTVTSAQKNPTAFYLCASRGGQSNEKLFFGSGTQLSVL.

The gene calls are TRBV3-1 (or the pseudogene TRBV3-2) and TRBJ1-4, with a weak D call TRBD1 (5 bases). Germline loops: CDR1 LGHDT, CDR2 YNNKEL (reference sequence). V shed 8 bases and J shed 3 bases, with 19 bases lying between them. There are 16 residues in the CDR3. The CDR3 nucleotides are TGTGCCAGCTCCCTCTCGGGGGGATCGGCTAATGAAAAACTGTTTTTT. Protein sequence: CASSLSGGSANEKLFF.

This clone was recorded once. This chain links TRBV5-6 with TRBJ1-5, with D possibly matching TRBD1 (5 bases). In germline, CDR1 is SGHDT, CDR2 YYEEEE. The CDR3 sequence is 16 residues long. V was shortened by 4 bases and J by 3 bases, with 17 bases between the two germline ends. CDR3 residues: CASSRGRGATNQPQHF. The DNA of the CDR3 is TGTGCCAGCAGCCGGGGGAGGGGCGCAACCAATCAGCCCCAGCATTTT. The entire variable domain, with the rest obtained from reference TRBV5-6 and TRBJ1-5, is as follows: DAGVTQSPTHLIKTRGQQVTLRCSPKSGHDTVSWYQQALGQGPQFIFQYYEEEERQRGNFPDRFSGHQFPNYSSELNVNALLLGDSALYLCASSRGRGATNQPQHFGDGTRLSIL.